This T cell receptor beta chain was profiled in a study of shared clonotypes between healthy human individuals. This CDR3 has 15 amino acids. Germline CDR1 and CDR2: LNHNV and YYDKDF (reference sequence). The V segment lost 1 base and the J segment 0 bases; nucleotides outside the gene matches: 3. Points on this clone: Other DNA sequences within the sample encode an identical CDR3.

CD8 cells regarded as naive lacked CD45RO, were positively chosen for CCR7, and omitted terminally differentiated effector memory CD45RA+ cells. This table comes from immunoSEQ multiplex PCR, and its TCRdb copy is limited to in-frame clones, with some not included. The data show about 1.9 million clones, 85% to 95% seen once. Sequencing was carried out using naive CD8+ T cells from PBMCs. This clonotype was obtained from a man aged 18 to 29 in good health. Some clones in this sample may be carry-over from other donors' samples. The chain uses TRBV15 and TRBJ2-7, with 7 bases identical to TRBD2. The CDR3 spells CATSRGGGSSYEQYF. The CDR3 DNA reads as TGTGCCACCAGCAGAGGCGGGGGTAGCTCCTACGAGCAGTACTTC.